What follows are 15 T cell receptor beta chains derived from one specimen sequenced in a study of blood T cell repertoires in COVID-19. Repertoires were generated with immunoSEQ multiplex PCR, while TCRdb's copy carries only in-frame clones and drops some. Among about 200,000 clones listed, 88% were seen once. The sequencing input was peripheral blood. Receptors were obtained from a human donor in a cohort sampled during active COVID-19.

The rearrangement uses TRBV12-5 and TRBJ1-5; possibly TRBD1 for D (5 bases). The CDR3 has 15 residues. Germline V gene lookup returns CDR1 LGHNT and CDR2 FRNRAP. Trimming took off 5 bases at V and 7 bases at J, with 18 bases between the two ends. CDR3 amino acids: CASGQETGGRQPQHF. The CDR3 DNA reads TGTGCTAGTGGTCAAGAAACAGGTGGTCGACAGCCCCAGCATTTT.

The chain is built from TRBV27 and TRBJ2-1; TRBD2 matches at 11 bases. Trimming cost V 5 bases and J 4 bases; bases outside gene matches: 10. This CDR3 has 17 residues. Germline CDR1 MNHEY, CDR2 SMNVEV (reference sequence). CDR3 sequence: CASSLRVAGGPYNEQFF. The CDR3 nucleotides read TGTGCCAGCAGTCTGAGAGTAGCGGGAGGGCCTTACAATGAGCAGTTCTTC.

The rearrangement links TRBV2 to TRBJ2-1; weak D call: TRBD2 (6 bases). This CDR3 region has 10 residues. Germline-derived CDR1 and CDR2 are SNHLY and FYNNEI. V was trimmed by 6 bases and J by 9 bases, leaving 6 bases between them. The CDR3 DNA reads as TGTGCCAGCAGGGGGGGTGAGCAGTTCTTC. Its protein product is CASRGGEQFF.

The J gene is TRBJ2-3, the V gene TRBV28; perhaps TRBD2 as D (6 bases). CDR1 is MDHEN and CDR2 is SYDVKM in the germline V gene. The CDR3 is made up of 16 amino acids. V lost 2 bases, J lost 1 base, and 13 bases lay in between. Written as DNA, the CDR3 is TGTGCCAGCAGTTTACGCCGTACTAGCCGCACAGATACGCAGTATTTT. The encoded protein is CASSLRRTSRTDTQYF. The full variable domain, rest sourced from reference TRBV28 and TRBJ2-3, is DVKVTQSSRYLVKRTGEKVFLECVQDMDHENMFWYRQDPGLGLRLIYFSYDVKMKEKGDIPEGYSVSREKKERFSLILESASTNQTSMYLCASSLRRTSRTDTQYFGPGTRLTVL.

The V gene is TRBV6-1, the J gene TRBJ2-5; 9 bases agree with TRBD1. The V gene end was trimmed by 2 bases and the J gene end by 5 bases; junction bases not matched to a gene: 6. The CDR3 runs to 15 residues. Germline V gene data show CDR1 as MNHNS and CDR2 as SASEGT. The CDR3 DNA reads TGTGCCAGCAGTGAATTGGGACAGGGTGCGGAGACCCAGTACTTC. It translates to CASSELGQGAETQYF.

In the case of this clone: One end of the junction fails to match germline, which may point to a read error. The V and J genes are TRBV2 and TRBJ2-1; 14 bases are shared with TRBD2. The CDR3 consists of 15 residues. Germline-derived CDR1 and CDR2 are SNHLY and FYNNEI. The CDR3 loop is CASSEGGLAGAPWVF. Here the CDR3 DNA reads TGTGCCAGCAGTGAAGGGGGACTAGCGGGGGCCCCATGGGTCTTC.

V and J are TRBV9 and TRBJ2-3, with 8 bases aligning to TRBD1. V was pared by 3 bases and J by 1 base, with 4 bases of the junction left unmatched. Looked up from germline, CDR1 is SGDLS and CDR2 is YYNGEE. The CDR3 is 15 residues long. CDR3 loop: CASSATTGGTDTQYF. CDR3 coding DNA: TGTGCCAGCAGCGCAACGACAGGGGGCACAGATACGCAGTATTTT.

The chain is built from TRBV19 and TRBJ2-7; 9 bases map to TRBD1. V dropped 5 bases and J dropped 5; count of bases not matched to a gene: 7. The germline V gene has CDR1 LNHDA and CDR2 SQIVND (reference sequence). CDR3 length: 14 amino acids. CDR3 amino acids: CASSSGQGSHEQYF. The CDR3 DNA reads TGTGCCAGTAGTTCGGGACAGGGAAGCCACGAGCAGTACTTC.

The rearrangement links TRBV10-3 to TRBJ1-4, with D unclear. Germline V CDR1 and CDR2: ENHRY, SYGVKD. The CDR3 is 16 residues long. Trimming took 0 bases from V and 6 from J, leaving 14 bases between them. CDR3 DNA sequence: TGTGCCATCAGTGAGTCGACTCTCAACCGGGATGAAAAACTGTTTTTT. This gives the protein CAISESTLNRDEKLFF.

Details on this clone: Other DNA sequences in this sample translate to the same CDR3. CDR3: CASSLSGRYEQYF. The CDR3 coding sequence is TGTGCCAGCAGTTTATCCGGGAGATACGAGCAGTACTTC. The chain is built from TRBV28 and TRBJ2-7; possible D gene TRBD2, 6 bases. Germline V lookup: CDR1 MDHEN, CDR2 SYDVKM. Trimming pared 1 base from V and 4 bases from J, leaving 8 bases between. This CDR3 has 13 amino acids.

V usage is TRBV21-1 and J usage is TRBJ2-3; the table's TRBD1 call for D was not verified on the DNA. TRBV21-1 is a documented pseudogene. The CDR3 runs 17 residues. The DNA of the CDR3 is TGTGCCAGCAGCAAAGCTCTACCGGGACAGGGCACAGATACGCAGTATTTT. The encoded protein is CASSKALPGQGTDTQYF.

V and J are TRBV30 and TRBJ1-1, with 9 bases identical to TRBD1. Germline V lookup: CDR1 GTSNPN, CDR2 SVGIG (reference sequence). This CDR3 spans 13 amino acids. Trimming at V came to 7 bases and at J to 3 bases, leaving 6 bases not matched to a gene. CDR3 sequence reads: CAYRQGGYTEAFF. The DNA for the CDR3 is TGTGCCTATCGACAGGGGGGATACACTGAAGCTTTCTTT.

The chain recombines TRBV2 with TRBJ2-1; D not certain. V was trimmed by 3 bases and J by 2 bases, leaving 8 bases between them. The CDR3 sequence is 14 residues long. Per the germline V gene, CDR1 is SNHLY and CDR2 is FYNNEI. The CDR3: CASSELAAYNEQFF. CDR3 coding DNA: TGTGCCAGCAGTGAGCTTGCGGCCTACAATGAGCAGTTCTTC.

CDR3 nucleotide sequence: TGTGCCAGCAGCCCCAGCGGGAACCACGAGCAGTACTTC. It codes for CASSPSGNHEQYF. This chain uses TRBV5-4 with TRBJ2-7; 7 nucleotides match TRBD2. The V gene end was trimmed by 4 bases and the J gene end by 5 bases; junction bases not matched to a gene: 6. The CDR3 runs 13 residues. In germline, CDR1 is SGHNT, CDR2 YYREEE (reference sequence).

The genes are TRBV20-1 and TRBJ1-1; D ambiguous. Germline-derived CDR1 and CDR2 are DFQATT and SNEGSKA (reference sequence). CDR3 size: 13 residues. V lost 3 bases, J lost 2 bases, and 10 bases lay in between. The CDR3 DNA is TGCAGTGCTAGTTATCGGGAAAACACTGAAGCTTTCTTT. Translation gives CSASYRENTEAFF.